A single sample gave rise to the 26 T cell receptor beta chains below, sequenced in a study of radiotherapy plus CTLA-4 blockade in lung cancer. Profiled with immunoSEQ multiplex PCR; TCRdb holds only in-frame clones, not every one. Of some 52,000 clones listed, 70% to 85% are singletons. The material was peripheral blood, obtained from a patient treated with radiotherapy plus ipilimumab. Receptor source: a human donor with non-small cell lung cancer who had a partial response to radiotherapy plus ipilimumab.

This clone was detected once. The genes are TRBV11-2 and TRBJ2-2; 10 nucleotides align to TRBD2. Germline V gene lookup returns CDR1 SGHAT and CDR2 FQNNGV. V lost 1 base, J lost 4 bases, and 12 bases stayed unmatched. There are 19 residues in the CDR3. CDR3 nucleotide sequence: TGTGCCAGCAGCTTAGTATGGTCTAGCGGGGGACGTGGCACCGGGGAGCTGTTTTTT. Translating gives CASSLVWSSGGRGTGELFF. Looking up the rest from reference TRBV11-2 and TRBJ2-2 gives the full variable domain: EAGVAQSPRYKIIEKRQSVAFWCNPISGHATLYWYQQILGQGPKLLIQFQNNGVVDDSQLPKDRFSAERLKGVDSTLKIQPAKLEDSAVYLCASSLVWSSGGRGTGELFFGEGSRLTVL.

This sequence joins TRBV4-1 and TRBJ2-2; 7 positions agree with TRBD1. This CDR3 spans 17 amino acids. Trimming at V came to 2 bases and at J to 4 bases, leaving 10 bases not matched to a gene. Germline V lookup: CDR1 MGHRA, CDR2 YSYEKL. The CDR3, as DNA: TGCGCCAGCAGCCAACCCACAGGGGCTGTGGGCACCGGGGAGCTGTTTTTT. Protein product: CASSQPTGAVGTGELFF.

V usage is TRBV6-6 and J usage is TRBJ2-7; D might be TRBD1 (7 bases). CDR3 size: 13 residues. V shed 6 bases and J shed 6 bases, with 15 bases lying between them. Germline lookup yields CDR1 MNHNY and CDR2 SVGAGI (reference sequence). The CDR3 is CASRQEGASEQYF. CDR3 DNA: TGTGCCAGCAGACAGGAGGGGGCTAGCGAGCAGTACTTC.

The V gene is TRBV4-1, the J gene TRBJ2-2; 7 bases are shared with TRBD1. CDR3 length equals 15 residues. Germline CDR1 reads MGHRA; CDR2 reads YSYEKL. The ends lost 0 bases at V and 5 bases at J; junction bases unmatched: 3. CDR3 in amino acids: CASSQEKQGTGELFF. The CDR3 region has the DNA TGCGCCAGCAGCCAAGAAAAACAGGGGACCGGGGAGCTGTTTTTT.

This sequence joins TRBV7-3 and TRBJ2-2; D gene uncertain. V was clipped by 5 bases and J by 6 bases, with 13 bases between them. CDR3 length equals 14 residues. Germline values: CDR1 SGHTA, CDR2 FQGTGA. CDR3 in amino acids: CASSRRVSAGELFF. Here the CDR3 DNA reads TGTGCCAGCAGCCGTCGGGTCAGTGCCGGGGAGCTGTTTTTT.

In this sample, this clone turned up a few times. V gene TRBV7-9 combines with J gene TRBJ1-1; D gene unclear. Germline V gives CDR1 SEHNR, CDR2 FQNEAQ (reference sequence). V was cut by 8 bases and J by 1 base, with 8 bases left in between. The CDR3 covers 12 residues. CDR3 in amino acids: CASVSENTEAFF. The CDR3 region has the DNA TGTGCCAGCGTCTCAGAGAACACTGAAGCTTTCTTT.

This rearrangement joins TRBV18 to TRBJ2-1; D is undetermined. The CDR3 totals 12 residues. Germline assignment: CDR1 KGHSH and CDR2 LQKENI. V lost 7 bases to trimming and J lost 5 bases, with 9 bases between them. This CDR3 is CASLNINNEQFF. The CDR3 region has the DNA TGTGCCAGCTTAAACATAAACAATGAGCAGTTCTTC.

This sequence joins TRBV30 and TRBJ1-5; 7 nucleotides match TRBD1. The ends lost 5 bases at V and 2 bases at J; junction bases unmatched: 3. CDR3 size: 13 residues. The germline gives CDR1 GTSNPN, CDR2 SVGIG (reference sequence). The CDR3: CAWDREGNQPQHF. DNA for the CDR3: TGTGCCTGGGACAGGGAGGGCAATCAGCCCCAGCATTTT.

The gene calls are TRBV11-2 and TRBJ2-7; TRBD1 agrees at 9 bases. This CDR3 spans 14 amino acids. Germline V lookup: CDR1 SGHAT, CDR2 FQNNGV. V dropped 0 bases and J dropped 7; count of bases not matched to a gene: 4. CDR3 sequence: CASSLERQGGEQYF. The CDR3 DNA reads TGTGCCAGCAGCTTAGAAAGACAGGGGGGGGAGCAGTACTTC. Full variable domain (missing parts from reference TRBV11-2 and TRBJ2-7): EAGVAQSPRYKIIEKRQSVAFWCNPISGHATLYWYQQILGQGPKLLIQFQNNGVVDDSQLPKDRFSAERLKGVDSTLKIQPAKLEDSAVYLCASSLERQGGEQYFGPGTRLTVT.

The chain links TRBV5-1 to TRBJ2-7; 9 bases align to TRBD1. Looked up from germline, CDR1 is SGHRS and CDR2 is YFSETQ. With V trimmed by 0 bases and J by 6 bases, 4 bases remained unmatched. This CDR3 comprises 14 residues. CDR3: CASSLAGTGPEQYF. CDR3 coding DNA: TGCGCCAGCAGCTTGGCCGGGACAGGGCCCGAGCAGTACTTC.

This chain joins TRBV4-1 and TRBJ2-3; possibly TRBD2 for D (7 bases). This CDR3 has 15 amino acids. V lost 4 bases and J 4 bases, leaving 15 bases between the germline ends. Germline assignment: CDR1 MGHRA and CDR2 YSYEKL. For the CDR3, the DNA is TGCGCCAGCAGCCGAGGGGGACTACCCCCAGATACGCAGTATTTT. Translated: CASSRGGLPPDTQYF.

The rearrangement links TRBV9 to TRBJ1-4, with 11 nucleotides matching TRBD1. The CDR3 extends over 14 amino acids. CDR1 and CDR2 from the germline V gene are SGDLS and YYNGEE. J lost 7 bases, V lost 2 bases, and 1 base had no gene match. Here the CDR3 DNA reads TGTGCCAGCAGCGTGGGACAGGGGGGTGAAAAACTGTTTTTT. This sequence encodes CASSVGQGGEKLFF. Full variable domain (missing parts from reference TRBV9 and TRBJ1-4): DSGVTQTPKHLITATGQRVTLRCSPRSGDLSVYWYQQSLDQGLQFLIQYYNGEERAKGNILERFSAQQFPDLHSELNLSSLELGDSALYFCASSVGQGGEKLFFGSGTQLSVL.

Only one count was recorded for this clone. V usage is TRBV10-3 and J usage is TRBJ2-5; a possible D gene is TRBD1 (6 bases). The CDR3 runs to 14 residues. Trimming took 4 bases from V and 2 from J, leaving 11 bases between them. Germline CDR1 is ENHRY and CDR2 is SYGVKD. In DNA, the CDR3 is TGTGCCATCAGTGGGGGGACAAAACAAGAGACCCAGTACTTC. This sequence encodes CAISGGTKQETQYF.

V gene TRBV5-6 combines with J gene TRBJ2-1; maybe TRBD2 (6 bases). CDR1 and CDR2 from the germline V gene are SGHDT and YYEEEE. V was clipped by 1 base and J by 7 bases, with 15 bases between them. This CDR3 has 15 residues. The CDR3, as DNA: TGTGCCAGCAGCTTGCCCGGGGGTATCTCGAATGAGCAGTTCTTC. Translating it yields CASSLPGGISNEQFF.

This chain joins TRBV6-6 and TRBJ1-5; D is undetermined. V shed 6 bases and J shed 2 bases, with 11 bases lying between them. CDR1 and CDR2 from the germline V gene are MNHNY and SVGAGI (reference sequence). The CDR3 is made up of 14 amino acids. The CDR3 nucleotides are TGTGCCAGCAGCCCTACGGGAGGCAATCAGCCCCAGCATTTT. Protein sequence: CASSPTGGNQPQHF.

The chain joins TRBV5-1 to TRBJ1-2, with 7 bases that match TRBD1. The germline V gene encodes CDR1 SGHRS and CDR2 YFSETQ. CDR3 length equals 13 residues. V dropped 4 bases and J dropped 2; count of bases not matched to a gene: 2. CDR3 nucleotide sequence: TGCGCCAGCAGCCCACAGGGGAACTATGGCTACACCTTC. Protein: CASSPQGNYGYTF. Combining the CDR3 with reference TRBV5-1 and TRBJ1-2 gives the whole variable domain KAGVTQTPRYLIKTRGQQVTLSCSPISGHRSVSWYQQTPGQGLQFLFEYFSETQRNKGNFPGRFSGRQFSNSRSEMNVSTLELGDSALYLCASSPQGNYGYTFGSGTRLTVV.

The chain joins TRBV28 to TRBJ1-6, with D possibly matching TRBD1 (6 bases). The germline gives CDR1 MDHEN, CDR2 SYDVKM. V was cut by 4 bases and J by 0 bases, with 22 bases left in between. The CDR3 runs 20 residues. Here the CDR3 DNA reads TGTGCCAGCAGTTCTTACCCGGTCCGGGACAAGAGCTCCTATAATTCACCCCTCCACTTT. Residues: CASSSYPVRDKSSYNSPLHF.

This chain uses TRBV5-6 with TRBJ2-2; possible D gene TRBD1, 5 bases. Trimming pared 0 bases from V and 6 bases from J, leaving 9 bases between. Germline CDR1 SGHDT, CDR2 YYEEEE. The CDR3 is made up of 14 amino acids. DNA for the CDR3: TGTGCCAGCAGCTTGGGGGGCCGGCCCGGGGAGCTGTTTTTT. Its translation: CASSLGGRPGELFF.

The chain employs TRBV5-6 and TRBJ2-7; 9 bases map to TRBD2. CDR1 is SGHDT and CDR2 is YYEEEE in the germline V gene. The CDR3 is 14 residues long. V lost 5 bases, J lost 4 bases, and 7 bases stayed unmatched. CDR3 protein: CASSRSGGRYEQYF. The CDR3 coding sequence is TGTGCCAGCAGTCGTAGCGGGGGCCGATACGAGCAGTACTTC.

The J gene is TRBJ2-3, the V gene TRBV5-8, with TRBD1 matching over 9 bases. The germline gives CDR1 SGHTS, CDR2 YDEGEE. Trimming at V came to 3 bases and at J to 3 bases, leaving 8 bases not matched to a gene. The CDR3 consists of 16 residues. CDR3 amino acids: CASSYRGQGRTDTQYF. The DNA of the CDR3 is TGTGCCAGCAGCTACAGAGGACAGGGGCGGACAGATACGCAGTATTTT.

The CDR3 protein is CASSSPAGGTDTQYF. In nucleotides, the CDR3 is TGTGCCAGCAGCTCCCCTGCAGGGGGGACAGATACGCAGTATTTT. The chain joins TRBV7-8 to TRBJ2-3, with a tentative D call TRBD1 (7 bases). Between the trimmed V and J ends, which lost 4 bases and 3 bases, there was a span of 14 bases. This CDR3 spans 15 amino acids. Germline V gene data show CDR1 as SGHVS and CDR2 as FQNEAQ.

This chain joins TRBV5-1 and TRBJ1-1; D unclear. V lost 0 bases, J lost 1 base, and 16 bases lay in between. The CDR3 sequence is 17 residues long. The germline V gene encodes CDR1 SGHRS and CDR2 YFSETQ. CDR3 coding DNA: TGCGCCAGCAGCTTGGGGCTATTGAGGGTGGAGAACACTGAAGCTTTCTTT. Translating it yields CASSLGLLRVENTEAFF.

In regard to this clone: Other DNA sequences within the sample encode an identical CDR3. This chain connects TRBV21-1 to TRBJ2-7; TRBD2 is the table's D call and was not checked against the DNA. TRBV21-1 is listed as a pseudogene. CDR3 size: 21 residues. CDR3 nucleotides: TGTGCCAGCTGTGCGGTTTTCGGGACTAGCGGGGATCGCGGGGGACTCTACGAGCAGTACTTC. This codes for CASCAVFGTSGDRGGLYEQYF.

The chain links TRBV9 to TRBJ2-5; 7 bases align to TRBD1. The CDR3 consists of 14 residues. The V and J ends lost 0 bases and 5 bases, in that order; junction bases with no gene match: 4. CDR1 is SGDLS, CDR2 YYNGEE, per germline. The CDR3 sequence: CASSVGGGMETQYF. The CDR3 DNA reads TGTGCCAGCAGCGTAGGAGGGGGCATGGAGACCCAGTACTTC.

The chain uses TRBV6-1 and TRBJ2-1; 9 nucleotides match TRBD2. Germline trimming cut 4 bases from V and 7 bases from J; bases unmatched to any gene: 11. This CDR3 region has 16 residues. Per the germline V gene, CDR1 is MNHNS and CDR2 is SASEGT. The CDR3 DNA follows: TGTGCCAGCAGTGGGGGGTTTGGACTAGCGATGAATGAGCAGTTCTTC. Protein product: CASSGGFGLAMNEQFF.

The chain has TRBV19 and TRBJ2-3, with TRBD1 matching 8 bases. There are 14 residues in the CDR3. The trim removed 7 bases at V and 0 bases at J, leaving 3 bases unmatched. Germline CDR1 and CDR2: LNHDA and SQIVND (reference sequence). CDR3 in amino acids: CASTRTGSTDTQYF. In DNA, the CDR3 is TGTGCCAGTACTAGGACAGGGAGCACAGATACGCAGTATTTT.